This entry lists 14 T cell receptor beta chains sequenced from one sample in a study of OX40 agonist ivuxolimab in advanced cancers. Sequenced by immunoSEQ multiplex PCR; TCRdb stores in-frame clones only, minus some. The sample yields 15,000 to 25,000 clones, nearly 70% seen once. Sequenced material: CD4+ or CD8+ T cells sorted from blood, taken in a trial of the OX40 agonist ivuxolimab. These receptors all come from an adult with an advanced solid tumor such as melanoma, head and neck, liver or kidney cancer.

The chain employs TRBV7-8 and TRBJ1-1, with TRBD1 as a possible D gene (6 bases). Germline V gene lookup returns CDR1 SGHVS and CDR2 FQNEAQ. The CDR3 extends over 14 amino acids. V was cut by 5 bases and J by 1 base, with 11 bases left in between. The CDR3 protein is CASSPYRENTEAFF. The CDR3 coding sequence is TGTGCCAGCAGCCCTTACAGGGAGAACACTGAAGCTTTCTTT.

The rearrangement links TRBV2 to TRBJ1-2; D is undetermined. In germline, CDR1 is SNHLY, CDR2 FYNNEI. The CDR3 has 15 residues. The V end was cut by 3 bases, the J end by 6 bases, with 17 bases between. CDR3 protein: CASSESEAPVNGYTF. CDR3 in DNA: TGTGCCAGCAGTGAGTCGGAGGCTCCCGTCAATGGCTACACCTTC.

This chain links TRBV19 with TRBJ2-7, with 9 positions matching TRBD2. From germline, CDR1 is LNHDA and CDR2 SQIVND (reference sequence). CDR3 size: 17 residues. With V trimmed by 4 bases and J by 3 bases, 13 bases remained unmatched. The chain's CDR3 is CASSTIELTSGGYEQYF. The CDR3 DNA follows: TGTGCCAGTAGTACCATAGAACTGACTAGCGGAGGCTACGAGCAGTACTTC.

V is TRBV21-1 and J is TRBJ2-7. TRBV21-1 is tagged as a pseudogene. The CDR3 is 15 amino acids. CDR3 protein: CASSKERHREDEQYF. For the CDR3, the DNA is TGTGCCAGCAGCAAAGAACGGCACAGGGAGGACGAGCAGTACTTC.

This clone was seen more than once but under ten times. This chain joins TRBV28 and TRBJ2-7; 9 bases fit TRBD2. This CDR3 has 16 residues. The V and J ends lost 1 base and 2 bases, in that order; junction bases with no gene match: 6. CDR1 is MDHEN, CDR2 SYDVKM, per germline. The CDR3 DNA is TGTGCCAGCAGTTTATTAGGGCTAGCGGGGACCTACGAGCAGTACTTC. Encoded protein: CASSLLGLAGTYEQYF.

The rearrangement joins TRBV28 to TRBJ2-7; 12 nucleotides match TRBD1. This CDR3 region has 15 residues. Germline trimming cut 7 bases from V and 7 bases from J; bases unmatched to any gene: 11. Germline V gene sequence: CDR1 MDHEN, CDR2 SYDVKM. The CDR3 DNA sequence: TGTGCCAGCACCCTAAGCCGGGACAGGGGGCGTGAGCAGTACTTC. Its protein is CASTLSRDRGREQYF.

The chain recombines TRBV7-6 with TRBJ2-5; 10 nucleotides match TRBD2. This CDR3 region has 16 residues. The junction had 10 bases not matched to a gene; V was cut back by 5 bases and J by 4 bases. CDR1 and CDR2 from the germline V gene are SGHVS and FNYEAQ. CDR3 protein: CASSPSGLAGAETQYF. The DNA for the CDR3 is TGTGCCAGCAGCCCCAGCGGGCTAGCGGGAGCAGAGACCCAGTACTTC.

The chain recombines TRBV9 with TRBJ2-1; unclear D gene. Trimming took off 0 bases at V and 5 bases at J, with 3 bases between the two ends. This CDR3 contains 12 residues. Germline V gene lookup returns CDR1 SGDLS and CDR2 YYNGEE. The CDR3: CASSVGHNEQFF. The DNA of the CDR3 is TGTGCCAGCAGCGTAGGTCACAATGAGCAGTTCTTC.

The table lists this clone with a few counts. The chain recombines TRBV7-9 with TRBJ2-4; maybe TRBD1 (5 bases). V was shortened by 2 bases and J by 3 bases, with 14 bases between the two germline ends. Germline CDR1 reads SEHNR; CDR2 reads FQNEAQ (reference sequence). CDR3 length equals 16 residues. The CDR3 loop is CASSLTTGFGKNIQYF. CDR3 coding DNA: TGTGCCAGCAGCTTAACAACAGGTTTCGGCAAAAACATTCAGTACTTC.

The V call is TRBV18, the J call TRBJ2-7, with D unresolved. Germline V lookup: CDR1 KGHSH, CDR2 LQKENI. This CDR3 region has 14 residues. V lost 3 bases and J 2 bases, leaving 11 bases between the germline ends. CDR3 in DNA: TGTGCCAGCTCACCGGGCGGAAATACCTACGAGCAGTACTTC. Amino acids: CASSPGGNTYEQYF.

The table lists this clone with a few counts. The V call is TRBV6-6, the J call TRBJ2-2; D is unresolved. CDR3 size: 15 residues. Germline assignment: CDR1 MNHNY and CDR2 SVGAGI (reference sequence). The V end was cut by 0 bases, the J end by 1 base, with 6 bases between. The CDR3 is CASSYSDENTGELFF. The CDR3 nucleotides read TGTGCCAGCAGTTACTCGGACGAGAACACCGGGGAGCTGTTTTTT.

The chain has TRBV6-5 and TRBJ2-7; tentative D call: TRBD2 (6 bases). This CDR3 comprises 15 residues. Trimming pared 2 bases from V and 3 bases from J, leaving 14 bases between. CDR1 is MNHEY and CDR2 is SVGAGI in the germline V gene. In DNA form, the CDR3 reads TGTGCCAGCAGTTACCGGGACTCTCCAGGCTACGAGCAGTACTTC. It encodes CASSYRDSPGYEQYF.

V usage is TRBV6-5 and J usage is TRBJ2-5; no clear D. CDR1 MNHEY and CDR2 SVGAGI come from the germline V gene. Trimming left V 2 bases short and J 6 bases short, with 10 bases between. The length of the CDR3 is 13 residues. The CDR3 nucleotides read TGTGCCAGCAGTTACGACGCCTTAAAGACCCAGTACTTC. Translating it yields CASSYDALKTQYF.

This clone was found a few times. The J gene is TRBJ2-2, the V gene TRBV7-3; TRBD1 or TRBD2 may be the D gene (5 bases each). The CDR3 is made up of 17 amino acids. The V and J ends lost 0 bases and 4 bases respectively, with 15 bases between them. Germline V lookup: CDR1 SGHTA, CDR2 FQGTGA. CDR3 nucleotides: TGTGCCAGCAGCTTAACGGGACGGGCACAGCTCACCGGGGAGCTGTTTTTT. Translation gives CASSLTGRAQLTGELFF.